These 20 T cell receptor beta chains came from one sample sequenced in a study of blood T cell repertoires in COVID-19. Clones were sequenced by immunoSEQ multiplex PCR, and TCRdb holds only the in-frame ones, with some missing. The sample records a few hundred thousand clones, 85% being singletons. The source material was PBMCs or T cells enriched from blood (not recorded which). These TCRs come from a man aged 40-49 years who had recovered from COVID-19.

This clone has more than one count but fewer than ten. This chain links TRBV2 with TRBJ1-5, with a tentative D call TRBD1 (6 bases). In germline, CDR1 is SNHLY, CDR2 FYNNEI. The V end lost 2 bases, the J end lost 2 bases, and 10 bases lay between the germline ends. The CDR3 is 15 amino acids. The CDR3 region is CASSEQQGGNQPQHF. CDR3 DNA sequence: TGTGCCAGCAGTGAACAACAGGGCGGCAATCAGCCCCAGCATTTT.

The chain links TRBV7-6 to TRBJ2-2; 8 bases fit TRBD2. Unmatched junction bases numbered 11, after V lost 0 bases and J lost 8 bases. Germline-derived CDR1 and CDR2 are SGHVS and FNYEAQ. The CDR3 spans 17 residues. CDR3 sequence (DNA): TGTGCCAGCAGCTTAGCGGGGACTAGTGTCTATCTTGGGGAGCTGTTTTTT. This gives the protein CASSLAGTSVYLGELFF.

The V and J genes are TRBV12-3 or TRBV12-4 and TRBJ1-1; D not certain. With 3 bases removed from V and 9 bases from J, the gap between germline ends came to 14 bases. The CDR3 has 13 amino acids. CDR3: CASSFPHSGQAFF. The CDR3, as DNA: TGTGCCAGCAGTTTCCCGCACAGCGGGCAAGCTTTCTTT.

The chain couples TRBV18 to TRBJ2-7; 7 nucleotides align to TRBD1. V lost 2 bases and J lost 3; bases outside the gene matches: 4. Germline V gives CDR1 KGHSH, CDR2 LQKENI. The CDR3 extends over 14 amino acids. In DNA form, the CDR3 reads TGTGCCAGCTCACCAGCGACAGGGAACTACGAGCAGTACTTC. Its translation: CASSPATGNYEQYF.

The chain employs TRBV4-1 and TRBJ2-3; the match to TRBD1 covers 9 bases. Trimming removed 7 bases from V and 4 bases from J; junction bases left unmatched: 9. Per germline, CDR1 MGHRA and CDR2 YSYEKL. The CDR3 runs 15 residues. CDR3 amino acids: CASISGTGYSDTQYF. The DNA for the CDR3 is TGCGCCAGCATCTCCGGGACAGGGTATTCAGATACGCAGTATTTT.

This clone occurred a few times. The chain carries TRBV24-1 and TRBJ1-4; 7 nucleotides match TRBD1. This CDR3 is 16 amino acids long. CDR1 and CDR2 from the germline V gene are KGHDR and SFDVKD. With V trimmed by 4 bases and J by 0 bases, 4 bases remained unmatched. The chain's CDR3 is CATSDGTASTNEKLFF. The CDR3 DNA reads TGTGCCACCAGTGACGGGACAGCATCAACTAATGAAAAACTGTTTTTT.

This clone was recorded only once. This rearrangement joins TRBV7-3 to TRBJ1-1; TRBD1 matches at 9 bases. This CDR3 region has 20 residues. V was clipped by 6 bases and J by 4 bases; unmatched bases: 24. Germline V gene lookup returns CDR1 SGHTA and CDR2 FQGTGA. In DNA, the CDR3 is TGTGCCAGCAGTCCGCAGCCAACCGGGACAGGGATGGTGGCAAGCACTGAAGCTTTCTTT. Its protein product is CASSPQPTGTGMVASTEAFF.

The CDR3 region is CASSSPGQGGTGELFF. The CDR3 nucleotides read TGTGCCAGCAGTTCGCCGGGACAGGGAGGGACCGGGGAGCTGTTTTTT. V usage is TRBV28 and J usage is TRBJ2-2; 9 positions match TRBD1. This CDR3 comprises 16 residues. CDR1 is MDHEN, CDR2 SYDVKM, per germline. Trimming cost V 4 bases and J 5 bases; bases outside gene matches: 8.

CDR3 nucleotides: TGTGCCAGCAGCCTTGCGGGCGGGTACAATGAGCAGTTCTTC. The encoded protein is CASSLAGGYNEQFF. The genes are TRBV3-1 (or the pseudogene TRBV3-2) and TRBJ2-1; TRBD2 might be the D (5 bases). This CDR3 has 14 residues. V dropped 4 bases and J dropped 4 bases, with 11 bases sitting between them. Per the germline V gene, CDR1 is LGHDT and CDR2 is YNNKEL (reference sequence).

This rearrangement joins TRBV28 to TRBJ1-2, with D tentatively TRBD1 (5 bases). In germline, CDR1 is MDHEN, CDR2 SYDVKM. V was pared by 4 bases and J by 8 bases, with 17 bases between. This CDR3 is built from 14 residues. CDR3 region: CASSYGDQGKGYTF. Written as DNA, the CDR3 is TGTGCCAGCAGTTATGGGGATCAGGGAAAGGGCTACACCTTC.

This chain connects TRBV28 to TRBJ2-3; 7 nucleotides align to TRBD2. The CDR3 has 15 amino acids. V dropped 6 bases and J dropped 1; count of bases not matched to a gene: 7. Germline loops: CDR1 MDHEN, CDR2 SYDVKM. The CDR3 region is CASRYLAVGTDTQYF. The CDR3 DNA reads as TGTGCCAGCAGATACCTAGCGGTCGGCACAGATACGCAGTATTTT.

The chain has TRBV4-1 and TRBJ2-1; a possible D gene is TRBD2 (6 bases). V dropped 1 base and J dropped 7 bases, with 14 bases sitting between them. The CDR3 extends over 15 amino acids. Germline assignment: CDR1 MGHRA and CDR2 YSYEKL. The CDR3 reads CASSQGEVLRNEQFF. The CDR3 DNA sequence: TGCGCCAGCAGCCAAGGGGAGGTTTTGCGTAATGAGCAGTTCTTC.

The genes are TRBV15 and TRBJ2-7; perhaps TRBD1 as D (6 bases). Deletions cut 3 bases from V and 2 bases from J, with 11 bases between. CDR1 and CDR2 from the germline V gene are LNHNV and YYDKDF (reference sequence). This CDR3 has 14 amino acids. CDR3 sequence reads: CATSRNAGAYEQYF. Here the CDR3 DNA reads TGTGCCACCAGCAGGAATGCAGGGGCCTACGAGCAGTACTTC. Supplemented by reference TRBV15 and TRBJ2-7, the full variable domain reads DAMVIQNPRYQVTQFGKPVTLSCSQTLNHNVMYWYQQKSSQAPKLLFHYYDKDFNNEADTPDNFQSRRPNTSFCFLDIRSPGLGDTAMYLCATSRNAGAYEQYFGPGTRLTVT.

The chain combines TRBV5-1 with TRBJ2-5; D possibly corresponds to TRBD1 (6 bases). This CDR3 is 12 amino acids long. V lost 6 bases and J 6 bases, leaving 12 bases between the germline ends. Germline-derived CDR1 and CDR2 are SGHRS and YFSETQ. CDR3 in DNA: TGCGCCAGCATTGGCAGGGGTCAGACCCAGTACTTC. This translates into CASIGRGQTQYF.

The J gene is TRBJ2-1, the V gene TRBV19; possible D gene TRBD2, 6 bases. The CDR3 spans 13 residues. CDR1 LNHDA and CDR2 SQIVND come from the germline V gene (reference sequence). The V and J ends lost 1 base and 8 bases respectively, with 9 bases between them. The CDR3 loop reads CASSIGLADEQFF. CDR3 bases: TGTGCCAGTAGTATAGGGTTAGCGGATGAGCAGTTCTTC. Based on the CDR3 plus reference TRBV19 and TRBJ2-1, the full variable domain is DGGITQSPKYLFRKEGQNVTLSCEQNLNHDAMYWYRQDPGQGLRLIYYSQIVNDFQKGDIAEGYSVSREKKESFPLTVTSAQKNPTAFYLCASSIGLADEQFFGPGTRLTVL.

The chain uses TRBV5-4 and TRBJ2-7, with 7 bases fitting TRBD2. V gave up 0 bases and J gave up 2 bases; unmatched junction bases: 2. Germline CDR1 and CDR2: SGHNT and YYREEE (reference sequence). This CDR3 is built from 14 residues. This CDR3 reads CASSLDGLAYEQYF. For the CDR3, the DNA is TGTGCCAGCAGCTTGGACGGACTAGCCTACGAGCAGTACTTC.

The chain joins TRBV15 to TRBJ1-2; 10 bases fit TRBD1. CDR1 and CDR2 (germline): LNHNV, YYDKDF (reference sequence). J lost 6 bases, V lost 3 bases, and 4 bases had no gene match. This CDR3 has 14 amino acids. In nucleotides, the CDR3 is TGTGCCACCAGCAGGGACAGGGGGATCGATGGCTACACCTTC. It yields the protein CATSRDRGIDGYTF.

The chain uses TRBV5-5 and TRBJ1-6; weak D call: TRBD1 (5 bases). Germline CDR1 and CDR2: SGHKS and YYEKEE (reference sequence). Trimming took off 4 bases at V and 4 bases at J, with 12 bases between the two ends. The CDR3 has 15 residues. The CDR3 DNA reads TGTGCCAGCAGCATACAGGCGGGGTATAATTCACCCCTCCACTTT. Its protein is CASSIQAGYNSPLHF.

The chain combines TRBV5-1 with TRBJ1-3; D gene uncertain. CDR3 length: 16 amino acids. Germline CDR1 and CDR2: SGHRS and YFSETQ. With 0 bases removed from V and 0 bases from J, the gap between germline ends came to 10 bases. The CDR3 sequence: CASSLAGSSSGNTIYF. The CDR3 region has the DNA TGCGCCAGCAGCTTGGCCGGTTCCTCCTCTGGAAACACCATATATTTT. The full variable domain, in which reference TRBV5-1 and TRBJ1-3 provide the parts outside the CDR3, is KAGVTQTPRYLIKTRGQQVTLSCSPISGHRSVSWYQQTPGQGLQFLFEYFSETQRNKGNFPGRFSGRQFSNSRSEMNVSTLELGDSALYLCASSLAGSSSGNTIYFGEGSWLTVV.

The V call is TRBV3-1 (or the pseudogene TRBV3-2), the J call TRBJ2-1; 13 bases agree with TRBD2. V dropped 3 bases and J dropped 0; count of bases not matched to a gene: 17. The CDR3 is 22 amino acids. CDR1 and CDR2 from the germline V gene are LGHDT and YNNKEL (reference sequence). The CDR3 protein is CASSQTGGSTSGRIASYNEQFF. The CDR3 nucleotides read TGTGCCAGCAGCCAGACAGGGGGCTCGACTAGCGGGAGGATAGCCTCCTACAATGAGCAGTTCTTC.